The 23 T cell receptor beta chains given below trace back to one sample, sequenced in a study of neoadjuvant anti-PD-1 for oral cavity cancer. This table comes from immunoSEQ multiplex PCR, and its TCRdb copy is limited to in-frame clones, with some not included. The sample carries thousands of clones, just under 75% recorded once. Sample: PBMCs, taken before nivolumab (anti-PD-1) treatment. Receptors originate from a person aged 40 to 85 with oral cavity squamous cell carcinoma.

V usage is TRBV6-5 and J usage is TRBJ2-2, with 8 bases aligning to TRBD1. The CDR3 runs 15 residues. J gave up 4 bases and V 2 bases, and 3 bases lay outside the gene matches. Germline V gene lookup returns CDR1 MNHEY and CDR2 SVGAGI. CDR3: CASSYRDRGTGELFF. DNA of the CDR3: TGTGCCAGCAGTTACCGAGACAGGGGCACCGGGGAGCTGTTTTTT.

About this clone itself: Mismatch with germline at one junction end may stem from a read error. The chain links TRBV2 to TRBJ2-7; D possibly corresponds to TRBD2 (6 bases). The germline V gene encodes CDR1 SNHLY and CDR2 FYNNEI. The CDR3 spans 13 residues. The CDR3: CASSEAYLGSADF. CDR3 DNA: TGTGCCAGCAGTGAAGCCTACCTCGGGAGCGCGGACTTC.

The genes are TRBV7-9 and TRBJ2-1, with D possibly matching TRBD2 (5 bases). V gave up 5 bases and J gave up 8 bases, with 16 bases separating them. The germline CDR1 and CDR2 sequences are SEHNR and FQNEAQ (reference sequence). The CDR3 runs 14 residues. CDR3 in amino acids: CASSNEGVADEQFF. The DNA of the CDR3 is TGTGCCAGCAGCAACGAGGGAGTTGCCGATGAGCAGTTCTTC.

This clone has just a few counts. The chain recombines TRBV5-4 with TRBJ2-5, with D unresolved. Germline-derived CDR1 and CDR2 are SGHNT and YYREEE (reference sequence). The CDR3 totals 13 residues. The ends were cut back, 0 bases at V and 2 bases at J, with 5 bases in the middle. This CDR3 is CASSLATQETQYF. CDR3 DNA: TGTGCCAGCAGCTTGGCCACTCAAGAGACCCAGTACTTC.

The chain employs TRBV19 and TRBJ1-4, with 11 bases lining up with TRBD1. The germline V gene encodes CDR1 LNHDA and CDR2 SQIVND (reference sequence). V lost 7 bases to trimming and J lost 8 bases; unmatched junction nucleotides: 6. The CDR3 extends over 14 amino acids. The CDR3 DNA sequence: TGTGCCAGTACCAGGACAGGGGGCGACGAAAAACTGTTTTTT. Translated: CASTRTGGDEKLFF. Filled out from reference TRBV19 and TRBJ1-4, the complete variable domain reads DGGITQSPKYLFRKEGQNVTLSCEQNLNHDAMYWYRQDPGQGLRLIYYSQIVNDFQKGDIAEGYSVSREKKESFPLTVTSAQKNPTAFYLCASTRTGGDEKLFFGSGTQLSVL.

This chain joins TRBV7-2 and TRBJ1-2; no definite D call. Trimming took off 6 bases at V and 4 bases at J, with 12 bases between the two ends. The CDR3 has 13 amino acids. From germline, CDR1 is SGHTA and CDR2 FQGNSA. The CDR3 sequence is CASRFGHTYGYTF. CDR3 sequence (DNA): TGTGCCAGCAGATTCGGCCATACCTATGGCTACACCTTC.

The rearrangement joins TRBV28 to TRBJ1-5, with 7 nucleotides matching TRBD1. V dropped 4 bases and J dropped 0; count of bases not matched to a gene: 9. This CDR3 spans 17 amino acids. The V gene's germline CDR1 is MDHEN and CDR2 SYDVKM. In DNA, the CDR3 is TGTGCCAGCAGTTCGGGACAGCTTGTACTTAGCAATCAGCCCCAGCATTTT. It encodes CASSSGQLVLSNQPQHF.

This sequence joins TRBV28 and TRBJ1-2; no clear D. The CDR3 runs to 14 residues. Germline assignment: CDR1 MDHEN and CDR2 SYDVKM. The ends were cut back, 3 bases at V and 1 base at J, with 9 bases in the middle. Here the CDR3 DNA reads TGTGCCAGCAGTTTGCATAGCCTTAACTATGGCTACACCTTC. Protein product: CASSLHSLNYGYTF.

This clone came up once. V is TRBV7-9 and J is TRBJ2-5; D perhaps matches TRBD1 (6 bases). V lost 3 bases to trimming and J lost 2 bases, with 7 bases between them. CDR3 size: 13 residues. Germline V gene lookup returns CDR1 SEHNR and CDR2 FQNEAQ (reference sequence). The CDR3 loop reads CASSFGQQETQYF. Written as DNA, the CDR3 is TGTGCCAGCAGCTTCGGACAGCAAGAGACCCAGTACTTC.

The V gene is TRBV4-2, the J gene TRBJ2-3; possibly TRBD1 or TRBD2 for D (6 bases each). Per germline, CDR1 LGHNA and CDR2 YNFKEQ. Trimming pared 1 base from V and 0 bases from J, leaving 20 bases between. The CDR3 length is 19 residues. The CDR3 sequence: CASSQVAGGGATSTDTQYF. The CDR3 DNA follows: TGTGCCAGCAGCCAAGTTGCCGGGGGCGGGGCGACTAGCACAGATACGCAGTATTTT.

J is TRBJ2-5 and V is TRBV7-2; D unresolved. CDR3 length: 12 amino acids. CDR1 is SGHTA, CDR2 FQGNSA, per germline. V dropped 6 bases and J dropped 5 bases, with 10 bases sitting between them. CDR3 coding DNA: TGTGCCAGCAGGTCCGTTGGGGAGACCCAGTACTTC. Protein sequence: CASRSVGETQYF.

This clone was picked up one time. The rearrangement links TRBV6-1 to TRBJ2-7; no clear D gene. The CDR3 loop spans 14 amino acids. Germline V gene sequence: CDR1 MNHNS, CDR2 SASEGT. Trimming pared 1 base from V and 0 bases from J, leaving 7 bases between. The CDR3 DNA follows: TGTGCCAGCAGTGAAGTCTGGAGCTCCTACGAGCAGTACTTC. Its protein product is CASSEVWSSYEQYF.

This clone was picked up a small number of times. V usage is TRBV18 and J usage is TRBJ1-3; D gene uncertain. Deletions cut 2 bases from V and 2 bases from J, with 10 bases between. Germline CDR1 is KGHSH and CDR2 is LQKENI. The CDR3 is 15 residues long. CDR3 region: CASSPRSFAGNTIYF. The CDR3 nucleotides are TGTGCCAGCTCACCAAGGAGTTTCGCTGGAAACACCATATATTTT.

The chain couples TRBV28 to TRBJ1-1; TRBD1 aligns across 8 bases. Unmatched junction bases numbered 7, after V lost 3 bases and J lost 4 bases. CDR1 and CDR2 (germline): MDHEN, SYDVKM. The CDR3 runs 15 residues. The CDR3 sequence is CASSFRGLVGTEAFF. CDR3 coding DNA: TGTGCCAGCAGTTTCAGGGGGCTGGTCGGCACTGAAGCTTTCTTT.

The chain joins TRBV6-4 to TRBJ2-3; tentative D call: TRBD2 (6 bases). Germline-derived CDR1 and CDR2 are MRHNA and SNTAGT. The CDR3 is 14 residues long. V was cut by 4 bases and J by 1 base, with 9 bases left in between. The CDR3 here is CASSVGGGTDTQYF. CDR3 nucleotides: TGTGCCAGCAGTGTAGGCGGGGGCACAGATACGCAGTATTTT.

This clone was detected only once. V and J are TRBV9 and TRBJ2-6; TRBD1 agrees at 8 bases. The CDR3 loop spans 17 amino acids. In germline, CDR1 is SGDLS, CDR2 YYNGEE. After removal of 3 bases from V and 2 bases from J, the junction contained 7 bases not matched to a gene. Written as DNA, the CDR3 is TGTGCCAGCAGCGCCGAGGCAGGGGGCCCTGGGGCCAACGTCCTGACTTTC. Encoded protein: CASSAEAGGPGANVLTF.

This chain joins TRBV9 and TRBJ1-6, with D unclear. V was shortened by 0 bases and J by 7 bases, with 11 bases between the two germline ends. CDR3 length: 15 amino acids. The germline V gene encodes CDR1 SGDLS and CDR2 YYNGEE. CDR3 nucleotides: TGTGCCAGCAGCGTAGACCGGGTTGGCAATTCACCCCTCCACTTT. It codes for CASSVDRVGNSPLHF.

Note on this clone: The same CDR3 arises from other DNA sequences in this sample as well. The CDR3 coding sequence is TGTGCCAGCAGCGTGACAGGGTCGGGCGAAAAACTGTTTTTT. Translating it yields CASSVTGSGEKLFF. The chain employs TRBV5-6 and TRBJ1-4; TRBD1 matches at 7 bases. Germline assignment: CDR1 SGHDT and CDR2 YYEEEE. V shed 4 bases and J 8 bases; nucleotides not matched to a gene: 8. This CDR3 has 14 amino acids.

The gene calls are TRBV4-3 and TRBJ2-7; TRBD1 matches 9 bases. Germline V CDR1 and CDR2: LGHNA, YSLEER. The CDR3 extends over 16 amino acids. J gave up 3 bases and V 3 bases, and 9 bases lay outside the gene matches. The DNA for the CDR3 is TGCGCCAGCAGCCACAGTCCGGACAGGGGCAACTACGAGCAGTACTTC. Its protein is CASSHSPDRGNYEQYF.

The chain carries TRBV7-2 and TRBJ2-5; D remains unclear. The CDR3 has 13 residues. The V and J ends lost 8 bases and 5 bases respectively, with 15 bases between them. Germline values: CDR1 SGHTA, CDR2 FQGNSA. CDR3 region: CASRNGGLETQYF. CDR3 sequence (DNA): TGTGCCAGCCGGAACGGCGGCCTCGAGACCCAGTACTTC.

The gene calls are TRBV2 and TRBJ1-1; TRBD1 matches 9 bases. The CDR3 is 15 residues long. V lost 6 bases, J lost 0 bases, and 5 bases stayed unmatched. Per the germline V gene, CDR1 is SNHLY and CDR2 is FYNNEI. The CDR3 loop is CASRDRGYLNTEAFF. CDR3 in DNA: TGTGCCAGCAGGGACAGGGGTTATTTGAACACTGAAGCTTTCTTT.

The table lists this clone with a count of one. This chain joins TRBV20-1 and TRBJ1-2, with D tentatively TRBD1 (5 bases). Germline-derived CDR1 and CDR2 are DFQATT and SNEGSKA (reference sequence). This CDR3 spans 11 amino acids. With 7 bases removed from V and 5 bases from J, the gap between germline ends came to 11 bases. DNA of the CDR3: TGCAGTGGAGGGGATTTATATGGCTACACCTTC. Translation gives CSGGDLYGYTF.

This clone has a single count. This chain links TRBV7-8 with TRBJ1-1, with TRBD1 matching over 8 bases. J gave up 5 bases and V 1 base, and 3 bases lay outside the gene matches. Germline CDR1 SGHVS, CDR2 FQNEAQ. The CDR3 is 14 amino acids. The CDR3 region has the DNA TGTGCCAGCAGCTTAGACAGGGGGGATACTGAAGCTTTCTTT. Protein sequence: CASSLDRGDTEAFF.